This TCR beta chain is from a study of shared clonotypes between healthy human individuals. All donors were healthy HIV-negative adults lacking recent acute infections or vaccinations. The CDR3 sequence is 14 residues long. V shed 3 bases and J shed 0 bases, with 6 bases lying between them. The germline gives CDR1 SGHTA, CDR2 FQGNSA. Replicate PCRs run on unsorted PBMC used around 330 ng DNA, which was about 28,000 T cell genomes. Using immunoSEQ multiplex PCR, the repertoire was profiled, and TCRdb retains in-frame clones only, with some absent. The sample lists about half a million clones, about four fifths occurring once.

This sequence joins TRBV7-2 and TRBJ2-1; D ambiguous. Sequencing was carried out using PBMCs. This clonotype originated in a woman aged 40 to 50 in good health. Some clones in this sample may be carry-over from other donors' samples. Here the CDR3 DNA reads TGTGCCAGCAGCTTTTACAGCTCCTACAATGAGCAGTTCTTC. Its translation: CASSFYSSYNEQFF.